A selection of T cell receptor beta chains follows, all from one sample in a study of blood T cell repertoires in COVID-19. The assay was immunoSEQ multiplex PCR, and TCRdb's table has in-frame clones only and misses some. The profile shows about 140,000 clones, 88% of them singletons. The sequenced sample was peripheral blood. The receptor set was obtained from a woman aged 50 to 60 with acute or convalescent COVID-19. The CDR3 runs from the conserved cysteine through the conserved F or W. D genes are given only for firm matches. Size is stated for part of the rows, as once, few or many counts, or as a class when the clone is expanded.

NA	TRBV5-1	NA	TRBJ1-1	TGCGCCAGCAGCTTGACCGGACAGACGAACACTGAAGCTTTCTTT	CASSLTGQTNTEAFF
NA	TRBV19	NA	TRBJ2-7	TGTGCCAGTAGTATCTTCCCGCCGGCAGGCTCCTACGAGCAGTACTTC	CASSIFPPAGSYEQYF
TRBD2	TRBV9	NA	TRBJ2-3	TGTGCCAGCAGCGTAGGGAATACGGGACTAGCTGGAGATACGCAGTATTTT	CASSVGNTGLAGDTQYF
NA	TRBV11-3	few	TRBJ2-1	TGTGCCAGCAGCTTAGATGTCAGCTACAATGAGCAGTTCTTC	CASSLDVSYNEQFF
TRBD1	TRBV30	NA	TRBJ1-6	TGTGCCCACCTCCGGGACAGGGGTTCACCCCTCCACTTT	CAHLRDRGSPLHF
NA	TRBV6-1	NA	TRBJ2-1	TGTGCCAGCAGTGAAGCGCTCGGACGAGCTAGGGGAGGTGATGAGCAGTTCTTC	CASSEALGRARGGDEQFF
NA	TRBV4-2	once	TRBJ2-1	TGTGCCAGCAGCCAAGTCCCTTCGGGAAGGTGGGACAATGAGCAGTTCTTC	CASSQVPSGRWDNEQFF
TRBD2	TRBV27	NA	TRBJ2-7	TGTGCCAGCAGTTTTTATGGCGGGAGGCGGACCTACGAGCAGTACTTC	CASSFYGGRRTYEQYF
NA	TRBV27	NA	TRBJ1-5	TGTGCCAGCAGTTTACAAGCAAATCGGCCCCAGCATTTT	CASSLQANRPQHF
TRBD1	TRBV4-1	NA	TRBJ2-7	TGCGCCAGCAGCCAATTACACCCGGGACAGGTCTACGAGCAGTACTTC	CASSQLHPGQVYEQYF
TRBD2	TRBV10-2	NA	TRBJ2-5	TGCGCCAGCAGCTTACTAGCGATACAAGAGACCCAGTACTTC	CASSLLAIQETQYF
TRBD1	TRBV18	once	TRBJ1-1	TGTGCCAGCTCACCGACAGGGGATGACACTGAAGCTTTCTTT	CASSPTGDDTEAFF
NA	TRBV19	few	TRBJ2-2	TGTGCCAGTAGTATTGTCCTACGCGGGGAGCTGTTTTTT	CASSIVLRGELFF
TRBD2	TRBV6-6	NA	TRBJ2-3	TGTGCCAGCAGTTCCGGACTAGCGGGAGGCACAGATACGCAGTATTTT	CASSSGLAGGTDTQYF
TRBD1	TRBV7-6	once	TRBJ1-1	TGTGCCAGCACCCCCGGACAGGGAGGAATGAACACTGAAGCTTTCTTT	CASTPGQGGMNTEAFF
NA	TRBV12-3/TRBV12-4	NA	TRBJ2-5	TGTGCCAGCAGTTTGCTACTGGAGACCCAGTACTTC	CASSLLLETQYF